A single count supports the clone carrying this T cell receptor delta chain. Its specificity is not known. Thymocytes were sorted as CD3+ TCRVdelta1+ TCRVdelta2- after alphabeta T cell depletion. Sorted Vdelta1+ thymocytes were roughly 96% to 99.6% pure. The record originates from a study of Vδ1+ human thymocytes. Sequences come from RNA converted to cDNA by reverse transcription. Pooled V-gene forward primers with one constant-region reverse primer generated the CDR3 amplicons by multiplex PCR. With CATT, TCRdb re-called clones from the multiplex PCR reads. There are tens of thousands of delta-chain clones in the sample; 15% occur only once, and 0.5% to 0.55% lies in the top ten. Overall study results and limits: Bulk repertoire data may be misinterpreted because of unexpected Vdelta2 sequences. Thymic delta-chain repertoires held around 20% Vdelta2 sequences and few Vdelta3, despite high sort purity. Thymic TRG and TRD repertoires appeared highly polyclonal.

V gave up 2 bases and J gave up 0 bases; unmatched junction bases: 22. Germline-derived CDR1 and CDR2 are TSWWSYY and QGS. There are 22 residues in the CDR3. The sequencing sample was made of Vdelta1+ gamma-delta thymocytes from the thymus. Subset here: FACS-sorted CD3+ TCRalphabeta- TCRVdelta1+ TCRVdelta2- thymocytes. This clonotype originated in a boy under two years old who had congenital heart surgery. This chain links TRDV1 with TRDJ1; 9 nucleotides match TRDD3. The CDR3 sequence is CALGESHFPTGGVPTYTDKLIF. In DNA, the CDR3 is TGTGCTCTTGGGGAATCCCACTTCCCAACTGGGGGAGTACCGACGTACACCGATAAACTCATCTTT.